Listed below are T cell receptor beta chains from one sample, sequenced in a study of OX40 agonist ivuxolimab in advanced cancers. Sequencing was performed with immunoSEQ multiplex PCR; in TCRdb, only in-frame clones are kept and a portion is missing. The table lists nearly 80,000 clones, around 90% of them singletons. The starting material was CD4+ or CD8+ T cells sorted from blood, obtained in a trial of the OX40 agonist ivuxolimab. These TCRs come from an adult with an advanced solid tumor such as melanoma, head and neck, liver or kidney cancer. Each CDR3 is given with its conserved first and last residue. Each record gives: V gene, J gene, D gene, clone size, CDR3 length, CDR3 protein, CDR3 DNA. A D gene is named only where the DNA matches it firmly. A row's size may be missing; if present it is once, few, many or a size class.

TRBV28	TRBJ1-3	-	-	15	CASSFERGSGNTIYF	TGTGCCAGCAGTTTTGAGCGAGGTTCTGGAAACACCATATATTTT
TRBV7-2	TRBJ2-3	-	-	13	CASSLGGTDTQYF	TGTGCCAGCAGCTTAGGAGGCACAGATACGCAGTATTTT
TRBV5-1	TRBJ2-7	-	-	13	CASSLSSIHEQYF	TGCGCCAGCAGCTTATCTAGTATTCACGAGCAGTACTTC
TRBV18	TRBJ1-2	TRBD1	-	15	CASSPSGTGVYGYTF	TGTGCCAGCTCACCGTCCGGGACAGGGGTCTATGGCTACACCTTC
TRBV27	TRBJ2-7	TRBD2	few	13	CASKLAGGHEQYF	TGTGCCAGCAAACTAGCGGGAGGCCACGAGCAGTACTTC
TRBV27	TRBJ2-7	-	once	16	CASSFSRAAGPYEQYF	TGTGCCAGCAGTTTCTCCCGCGCGGCAGGACCCTACGAGCAGTACTTC
TRBV10-3	TRBJ2-3	TRBD2	-	15	CAIKWTSGSTDTQYF	TGTGCCATCAAATGGACTAGCGGGAGCACAGATACGCAGTATTTT
TRBV5-4	TRBJ2-7	-	once	13	CASSFLHSYEQYF	TGTGCCAGCAGCTTTCTCCACTCCTACGAGCAGTACTTC
TRBV11-2	TRBJ2-1	TRBD2	-	16	CASSLTSRRTYNEQFF	TGTGCCAGCAGCTTGACTAGCAGGAGGACCTACAATGAGCAGTTCTTC
TRBV5-1	TRBJ2-7	TRBD2	-	15	CASSFTSGDTYEQYF	TGCGCCAGCAGCTTCACTAGCGGAGACACCTACGAGCAGTACTTC
TRBV28	TRBJ1-1	-	once	13	CASTTNPGLEAFF	TGTGCCAGCACCACCAATCCGGGGCTTGAAGCTTTCTTT
TRBV11-2	TRBJ2-7	TRBD1	-	15	CASSTDRGRRYEQYF	TGTGCCAGCAGCACAGACAGGGGGCGCAGGTACGAGCAGTACTTC
TRBV6-1	TRBJ1-4	-	once	15	CASELDGATNEKLFF	TGTGCCAGCGAACTGGACGGCGCAACTAATGAAAAACTGTTTTTT
TRBV29-1	TRBJ1-2	-	-	14	CSVAEGGRGYGYTF	TGCAGCGTTGCTGAGGGGGGACGGGGCTATGGCTACACCTTC
TRBV11-2	TRBJ2-6	TRBD1	-	16	CASHQGALSGANVLTF	TGTGCCAGCCATCAGGGGGCCCTCTCTGGGGCCAACGTCCTGACTTTC
TRBV7-2	TRBJ2-7	-	-	14	CASSFSSSSYEQYF	TGTGCCAGCAGCTTCAGTTCTAGCTCCTACGAGCAGTACTTC
TRBV5-1	TRBJ2-1	TRBD2	-	15	CASSPSGRAYNEQFF	TGCGCCAGCAGCCCTAGCGGGAGGGCCTACAATGAGCAGTTCTTC
TRBV6-1	TRBJ2-1	TRBD2	-	17	CASSAYVSGRASNEQFF	TGTGCCAGCAGTGCATACGTTAGCGGGAGGGCCTCGAATGAGCAGTTCTTC
TRBV18	TRBJ2-3	TRBD2	-	16	CASSLLSGGSTDTQYF	TGTGCCAGCTCCCTGCTTAGCGGGGGTAGCACAGATACGCAGTATTTT
TRBV19	TRBJ2-1	TRBD2	-	13	CASSGRLYNEQFF	TGTGCCAGCAGCGGGAGGCTTTACAATGAGCAGTTCTTC
TRBV15	TRBJ1-5	-	few	14	CATSYPRDNQPQHF	TGTGCCACCAGCTACCCAAGGGACAATCAGCCCCAGCATTTT
TRBV20-1	TRBJ2-1	-	few	11	CSARAGGRQFF	TGCAGTGCTAGAGCTGGAGGCCGCCAGTTCTTC